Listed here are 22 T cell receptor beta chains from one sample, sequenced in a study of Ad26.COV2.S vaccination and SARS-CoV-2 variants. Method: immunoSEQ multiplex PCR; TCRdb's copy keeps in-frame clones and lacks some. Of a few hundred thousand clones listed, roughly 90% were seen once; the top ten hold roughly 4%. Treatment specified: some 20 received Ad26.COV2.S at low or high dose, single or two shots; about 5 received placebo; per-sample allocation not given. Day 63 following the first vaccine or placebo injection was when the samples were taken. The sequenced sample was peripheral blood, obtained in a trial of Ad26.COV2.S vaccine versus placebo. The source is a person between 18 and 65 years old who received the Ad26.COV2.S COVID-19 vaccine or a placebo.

CDR3 coding DNA: TGTGCCAGCAGCCAGCAGACAGGGAGTACGCAGTATTTT. Its translation: CASSQQTGSTQYF. This chain joins TRBV3-1 (or the pseudogene TRBV3-2) and TRBJ2-3; 7 bases match TRBD1. Germline CDR1 LGHDT, CDR2 YNNKEL (reference sequence). The CDR3 sequence is 13 residues long. The trim removed 3 bases at V and 8 bases at J, leaving 5 bases unmatched.

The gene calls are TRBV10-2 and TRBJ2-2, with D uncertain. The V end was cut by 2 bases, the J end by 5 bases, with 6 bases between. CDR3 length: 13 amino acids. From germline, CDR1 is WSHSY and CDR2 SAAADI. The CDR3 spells CASSEIRTGELFF. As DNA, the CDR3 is TGCGCCAGCAGTGAGATTCGGACCGGGGAGCTGTTTTTT.

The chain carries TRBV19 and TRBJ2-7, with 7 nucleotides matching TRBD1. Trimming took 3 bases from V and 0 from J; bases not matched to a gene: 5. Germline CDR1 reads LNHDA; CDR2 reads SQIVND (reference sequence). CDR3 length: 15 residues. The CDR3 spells CASSMGQPYSYEQYF. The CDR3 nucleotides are TGTGCCAGTAGTATGGGACAGCCTTACTCCTACGAGCAGTACTTC.

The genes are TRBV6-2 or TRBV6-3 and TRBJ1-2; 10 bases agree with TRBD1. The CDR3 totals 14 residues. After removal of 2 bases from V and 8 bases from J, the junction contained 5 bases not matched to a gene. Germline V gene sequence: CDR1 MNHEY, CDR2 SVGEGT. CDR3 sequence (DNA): TGTGCCAGCAGTTACCTCGGGACAGGGGCCGGCTACACCTTC. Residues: CASSYLGTGAGYTF.

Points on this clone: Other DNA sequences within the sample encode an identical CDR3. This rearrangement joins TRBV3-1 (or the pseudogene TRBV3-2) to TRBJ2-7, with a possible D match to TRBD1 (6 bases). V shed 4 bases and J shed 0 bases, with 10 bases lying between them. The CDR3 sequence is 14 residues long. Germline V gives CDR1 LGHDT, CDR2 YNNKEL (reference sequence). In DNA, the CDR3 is TGTGCCAGCAGCCCTGACAGGTTCTCCTACGAGCAGTACTTC. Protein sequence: CASSPDRFSYEQYF.

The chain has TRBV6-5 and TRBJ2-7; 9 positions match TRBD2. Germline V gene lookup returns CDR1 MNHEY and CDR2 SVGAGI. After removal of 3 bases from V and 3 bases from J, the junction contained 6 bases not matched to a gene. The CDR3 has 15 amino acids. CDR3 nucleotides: TGTGCCAGCAGTTATCTGTCTAGCGGGGACTACGAGCAGTACTTC. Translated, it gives CASSYLSSGDYEQYF.

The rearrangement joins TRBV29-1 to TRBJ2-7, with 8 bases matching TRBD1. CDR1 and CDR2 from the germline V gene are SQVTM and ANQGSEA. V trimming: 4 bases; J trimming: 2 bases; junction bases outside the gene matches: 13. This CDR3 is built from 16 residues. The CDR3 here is CSVVRAGGKSPYEQYF. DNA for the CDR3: TGCAGCGTTGTGAGGGCAGGGGGCAAAAGCCCCTACGAGCAGTACTTC.

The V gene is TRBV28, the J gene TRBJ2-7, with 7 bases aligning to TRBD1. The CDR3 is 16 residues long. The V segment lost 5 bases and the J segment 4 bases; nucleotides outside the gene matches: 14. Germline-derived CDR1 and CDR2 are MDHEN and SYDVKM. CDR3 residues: CASSRPTGPGLYEQYF. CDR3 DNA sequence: TGTGCCAGCAGTCGTCCGACAGGGCCTGGTTTATACGAGCAGTACTTC.

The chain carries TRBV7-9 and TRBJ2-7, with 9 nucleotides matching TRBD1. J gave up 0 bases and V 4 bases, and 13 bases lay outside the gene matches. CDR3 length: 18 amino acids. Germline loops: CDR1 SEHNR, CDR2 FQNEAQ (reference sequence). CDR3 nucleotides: TGTGCCAGCAGCTCACGTCCCGGGACAGGGCCGAGCTCCTACGAGCAGTACTTC. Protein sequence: CASSSRPGTGPSSYEQYF.

CDR3 DNA: TGTGCCAGCAGCCATCCCATTGGCTACACCTTC. This gives the protein CASSHPIGYTF. The rearrangement joins TRBV6-2 or TRBV6-3 to TRBJ1-2; D ambiguous. CDR1 is MNHEY and CDR2 is SVGEGT in the germline V gene. V was trimmed by 6 bases and J by 7 bases, leaving 9 bases between them. This CDR3 spans 11 amino acids.

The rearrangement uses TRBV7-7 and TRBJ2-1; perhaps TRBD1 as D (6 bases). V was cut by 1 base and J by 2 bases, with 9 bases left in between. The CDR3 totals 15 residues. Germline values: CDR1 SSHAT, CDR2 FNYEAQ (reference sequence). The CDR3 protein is CASSLGGGTYNEQFF. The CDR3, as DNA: TGTGCCAGCAGCTTAGGAGGGGGAACCTACAATGAGCAGTTCTTC.

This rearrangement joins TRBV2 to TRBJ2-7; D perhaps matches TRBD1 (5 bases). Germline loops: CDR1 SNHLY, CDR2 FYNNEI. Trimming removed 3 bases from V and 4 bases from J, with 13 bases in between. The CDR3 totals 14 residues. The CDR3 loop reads CASSDTGKMYEQYF. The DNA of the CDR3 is TGTGCCAGCAGTGACACAGGCAAAATGTACGAGCAGTACTTC.

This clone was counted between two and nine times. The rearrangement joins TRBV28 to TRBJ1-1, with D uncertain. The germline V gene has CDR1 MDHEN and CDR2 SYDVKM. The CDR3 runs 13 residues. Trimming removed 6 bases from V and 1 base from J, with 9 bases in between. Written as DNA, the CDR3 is TGTGCCAGCAGAGAGAATTGGAACACTGAAGCTTTCTTT. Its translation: CASRENWNTEAFF.

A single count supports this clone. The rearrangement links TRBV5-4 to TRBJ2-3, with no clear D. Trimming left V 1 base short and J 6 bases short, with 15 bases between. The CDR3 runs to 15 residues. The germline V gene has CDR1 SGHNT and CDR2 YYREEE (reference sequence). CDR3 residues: CASSLFPQIADTQYF. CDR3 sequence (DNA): TGTGCCAGCAGCTTGTTCCCCCAAATCGCCGATACGCAGTATTTT.

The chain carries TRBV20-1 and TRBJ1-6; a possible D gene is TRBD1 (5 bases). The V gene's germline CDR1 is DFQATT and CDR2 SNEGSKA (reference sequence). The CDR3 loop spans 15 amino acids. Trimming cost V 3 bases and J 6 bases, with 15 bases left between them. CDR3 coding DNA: TGCAGTGCTAGTGGGGCCCTCAGTGGTAATTCACCCCTCCACTTT. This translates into CSASGALSGNSPLHF.

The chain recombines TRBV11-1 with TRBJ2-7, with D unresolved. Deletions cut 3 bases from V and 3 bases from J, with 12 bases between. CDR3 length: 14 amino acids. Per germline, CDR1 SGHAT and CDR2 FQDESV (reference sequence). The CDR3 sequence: CASSLGARSYEQYF. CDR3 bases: TGTGCCAGCAGCTTGGGTGCCAGGAGCTACGAGCAGTACTTC.

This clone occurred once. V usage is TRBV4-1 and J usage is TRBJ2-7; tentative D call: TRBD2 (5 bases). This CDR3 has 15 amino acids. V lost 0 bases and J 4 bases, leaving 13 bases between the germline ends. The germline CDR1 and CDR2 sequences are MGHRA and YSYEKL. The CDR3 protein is CASSQDEGTGYEQYF. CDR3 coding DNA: TGCGCCAGCAGCCAAGATGAGGGTACGGGTTACGAGCAGTACTTC.

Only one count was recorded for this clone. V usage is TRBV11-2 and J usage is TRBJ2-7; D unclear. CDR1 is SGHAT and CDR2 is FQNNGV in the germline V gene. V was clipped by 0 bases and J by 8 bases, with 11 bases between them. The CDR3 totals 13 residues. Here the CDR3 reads CASSLDHSVQQYF. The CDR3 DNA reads TGTGCCAGCAGCTTAGATCACTCCGTCCAGCAGTACTTC.

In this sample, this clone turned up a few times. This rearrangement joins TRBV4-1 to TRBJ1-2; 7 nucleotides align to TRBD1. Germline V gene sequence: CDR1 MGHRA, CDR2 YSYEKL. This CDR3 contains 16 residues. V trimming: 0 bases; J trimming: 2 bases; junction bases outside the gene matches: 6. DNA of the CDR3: TGCGCCAGCAGCCAAGATCATTGGGACAGCAACTATGGCTACACCTTC. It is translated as CASSQDHWDSNYGYTF.

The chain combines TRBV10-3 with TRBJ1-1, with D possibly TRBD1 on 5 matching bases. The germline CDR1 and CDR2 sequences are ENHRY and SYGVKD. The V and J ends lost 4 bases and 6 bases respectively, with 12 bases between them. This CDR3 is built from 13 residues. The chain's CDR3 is CAISALGGAEAFF. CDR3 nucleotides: TGTGCCATCAGTGCTTTGGGGGGTGCTGAAGCTTTCTTT.

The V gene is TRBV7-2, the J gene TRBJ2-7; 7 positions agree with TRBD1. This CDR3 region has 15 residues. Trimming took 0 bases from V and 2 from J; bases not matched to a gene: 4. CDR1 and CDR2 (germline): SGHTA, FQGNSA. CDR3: CASSLAGQTPYEQYF. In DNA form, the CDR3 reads TGTGCCAGCAGCTTAGCGGGACAGACCCCCTACGAGCAGTACTTC.

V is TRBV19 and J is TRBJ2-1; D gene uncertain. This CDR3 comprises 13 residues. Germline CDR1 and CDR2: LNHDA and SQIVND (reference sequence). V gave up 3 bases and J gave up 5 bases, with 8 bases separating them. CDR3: CASSISIHNEQFF. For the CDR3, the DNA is TGTGCCAGTAGTATCTCTATCCACAATGAGCAGTTCTTC.